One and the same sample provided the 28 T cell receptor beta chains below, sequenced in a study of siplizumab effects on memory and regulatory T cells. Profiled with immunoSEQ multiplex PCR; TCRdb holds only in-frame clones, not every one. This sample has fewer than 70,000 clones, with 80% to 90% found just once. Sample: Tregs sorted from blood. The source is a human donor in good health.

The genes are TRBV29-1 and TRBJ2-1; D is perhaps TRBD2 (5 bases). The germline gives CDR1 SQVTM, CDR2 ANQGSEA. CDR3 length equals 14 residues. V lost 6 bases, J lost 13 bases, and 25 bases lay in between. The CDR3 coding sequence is TGCAGCGTCTCGAGGAGAAGTATGGGGAGTCGACAGTTCTTC. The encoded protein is CSVSRRSMGSRQFF.

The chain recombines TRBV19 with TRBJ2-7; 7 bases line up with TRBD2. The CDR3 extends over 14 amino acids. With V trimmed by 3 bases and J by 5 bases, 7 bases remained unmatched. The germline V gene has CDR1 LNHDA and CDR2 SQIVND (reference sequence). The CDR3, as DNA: TGTGCCAGTAGTATTAAGCGGGATCTCCACGAGCAGTACTTC. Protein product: CASSIKRDLHEQYF.

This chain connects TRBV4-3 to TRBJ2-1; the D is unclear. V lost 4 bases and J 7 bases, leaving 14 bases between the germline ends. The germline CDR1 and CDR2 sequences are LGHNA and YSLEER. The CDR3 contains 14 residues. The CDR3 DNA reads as TGCGCCAGCAGCCCTCGCCCGCAAGGAAATGAGCAGTTCTTC. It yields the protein CASSPRPQGNEQFF.

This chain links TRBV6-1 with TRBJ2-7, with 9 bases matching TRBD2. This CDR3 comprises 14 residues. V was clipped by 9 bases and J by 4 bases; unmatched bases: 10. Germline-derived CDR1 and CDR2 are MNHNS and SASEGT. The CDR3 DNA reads TGTGCCAGTCTGCGGGGTACTAGCGGGTACGAGCAGTACTTC. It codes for CASLRGTSGYEQYF.

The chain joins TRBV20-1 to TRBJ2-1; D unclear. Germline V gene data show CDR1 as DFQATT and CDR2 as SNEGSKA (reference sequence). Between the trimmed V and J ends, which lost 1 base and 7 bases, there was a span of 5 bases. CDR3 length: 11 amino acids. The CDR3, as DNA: TGCAGTGCTAGAGCAGAGAATGAGCAGTTCTTC. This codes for CSARAENEQFF.

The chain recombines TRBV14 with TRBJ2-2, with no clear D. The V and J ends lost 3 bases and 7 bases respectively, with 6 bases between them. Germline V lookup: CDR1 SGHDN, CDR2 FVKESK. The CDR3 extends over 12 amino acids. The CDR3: CASSQTIGELFF. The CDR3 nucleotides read TGTGCCAGCAGCCAGACCATCGGGGAGCTGTTTTTT. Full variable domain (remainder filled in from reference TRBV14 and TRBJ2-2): EAGVTQFPSHSVIEKGQTVTLRCDPISGHDNLYWYRRVMGKEIKFLLHFVKESKQDESGMPNNRFLAERTGGTYSTLKVQPAELEDSGVYFCASSQTIGELFFGEGSRLTVL.

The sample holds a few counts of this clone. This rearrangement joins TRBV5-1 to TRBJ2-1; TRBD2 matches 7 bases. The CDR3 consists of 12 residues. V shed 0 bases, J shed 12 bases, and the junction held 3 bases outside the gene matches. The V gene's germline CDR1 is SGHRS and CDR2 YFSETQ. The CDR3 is CASSLEAGVQFF. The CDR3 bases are TGCGCCAGCAGCTTGGAGGCGGGAGTGCAGTTCTTC. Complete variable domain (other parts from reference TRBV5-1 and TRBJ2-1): KAGVTQTPRYLIKTRGQQVTLSCSPISGHRSVSWYQQTPGQGLQFLFEYFSETQRNKGNFPGRFSGRQFSNSRSEMNVSTLELGDSALYLCASSLEAGVQFFGPGTRLTVL.

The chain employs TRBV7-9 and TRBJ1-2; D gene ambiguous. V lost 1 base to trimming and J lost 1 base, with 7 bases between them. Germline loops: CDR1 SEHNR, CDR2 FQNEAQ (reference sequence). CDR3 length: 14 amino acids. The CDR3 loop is CASSLGPLNYGYTF. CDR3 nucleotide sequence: TGTGCCAGCAGCTTAGGTCCTCTTAACTATGGCTACACCTTC.

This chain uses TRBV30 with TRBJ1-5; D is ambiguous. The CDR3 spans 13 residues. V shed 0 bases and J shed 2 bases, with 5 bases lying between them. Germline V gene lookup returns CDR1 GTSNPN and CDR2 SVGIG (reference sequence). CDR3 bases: TGTGCCTGGAGTGTCTGGCGCAATCAGCCCCAGCATTTT. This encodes CAWSVWRNQPQHF.

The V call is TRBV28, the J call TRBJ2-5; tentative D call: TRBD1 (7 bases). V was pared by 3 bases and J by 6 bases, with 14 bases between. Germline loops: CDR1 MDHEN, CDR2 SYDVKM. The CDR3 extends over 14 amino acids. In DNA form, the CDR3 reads TGTGCCAGCAGTTTCGCGGGGACAGAAAAGACCCAGTACTTC. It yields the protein CASSFAGTEKTQYF.

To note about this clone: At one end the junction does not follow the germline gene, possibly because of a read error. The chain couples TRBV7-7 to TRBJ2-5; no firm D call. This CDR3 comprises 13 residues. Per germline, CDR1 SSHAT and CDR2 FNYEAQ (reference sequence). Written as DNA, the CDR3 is TGTGCTAGCAGCTTAATCCCGCAAGAGACCCAGTACTTC. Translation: CASSLIPQETQYF.

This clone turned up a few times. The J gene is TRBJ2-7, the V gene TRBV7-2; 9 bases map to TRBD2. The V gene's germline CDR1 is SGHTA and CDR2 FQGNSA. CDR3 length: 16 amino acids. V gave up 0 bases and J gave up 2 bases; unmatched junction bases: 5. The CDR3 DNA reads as TGTGCCAGCAGCTTAGCGGCGGGAGGGCCCGCCTACGAGCAGTACTTC. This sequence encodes CASSLAAGGPAYEQYF. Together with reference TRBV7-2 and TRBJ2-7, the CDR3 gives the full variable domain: GAGVSQSPSNKVTEKGKDVELRCDPISGHTALYWYRQSLGQGLEFLIYFQGNSAPDKSGLPSDRFSAERTGGSVSTLTIQRTQQEDSAVYLCASSLAAGGPAYEQYFGPGTRLTVT.

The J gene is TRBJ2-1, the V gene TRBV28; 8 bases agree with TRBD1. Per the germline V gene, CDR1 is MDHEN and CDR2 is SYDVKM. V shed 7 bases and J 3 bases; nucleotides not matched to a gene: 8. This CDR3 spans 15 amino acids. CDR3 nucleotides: TGTGCCAGCACCGGGAACAGGGGGAACTACAATGAGCAGTTCTTC. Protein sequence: CASTGNRGNYNEQFF.

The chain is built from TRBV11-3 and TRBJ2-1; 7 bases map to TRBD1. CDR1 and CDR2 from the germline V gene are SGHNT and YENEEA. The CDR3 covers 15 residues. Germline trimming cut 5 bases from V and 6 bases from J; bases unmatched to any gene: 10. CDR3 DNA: TGTGCCAGCAGCCACTCTTACAGGGGTGGCAATGAGCAGTTCTTC. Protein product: CASSHSYRGGNEQFF.

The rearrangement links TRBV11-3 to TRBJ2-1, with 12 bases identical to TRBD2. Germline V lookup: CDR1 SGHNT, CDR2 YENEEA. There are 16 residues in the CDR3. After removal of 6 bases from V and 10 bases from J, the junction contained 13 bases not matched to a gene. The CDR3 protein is CASSRPSSGRAREQFF. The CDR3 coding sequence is TGTGCCAGCAGTCGACCCTCTAGCGGGAGGGCCAGGGAGCAGTTCTTC.

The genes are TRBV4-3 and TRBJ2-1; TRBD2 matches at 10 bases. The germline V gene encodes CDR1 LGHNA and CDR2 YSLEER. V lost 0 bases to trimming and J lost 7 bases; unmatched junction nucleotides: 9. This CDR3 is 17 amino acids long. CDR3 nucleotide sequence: TGCGCCAGCAGCCAAGATCCAGCGGGAGGGGGTTATAATGAGCAGTTCTTC. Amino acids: CASSQDPAGGGYNEQFF.

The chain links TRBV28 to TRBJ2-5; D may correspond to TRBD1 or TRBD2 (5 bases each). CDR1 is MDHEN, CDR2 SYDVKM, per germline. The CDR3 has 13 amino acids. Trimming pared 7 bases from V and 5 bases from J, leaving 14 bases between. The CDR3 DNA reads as TGTGCCAGCACTCTCGGGGCTCTGGAGACCCAGTACTTC. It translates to CASTLGALETQYF.

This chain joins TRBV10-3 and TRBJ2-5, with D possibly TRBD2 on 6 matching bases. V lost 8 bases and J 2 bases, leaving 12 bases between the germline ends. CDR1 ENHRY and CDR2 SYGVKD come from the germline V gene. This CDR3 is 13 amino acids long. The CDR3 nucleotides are TGTGCCATCGCCTGGGGGGTACAAGAGACCCAGTACTTC. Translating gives CAIAWGVQETQYF.

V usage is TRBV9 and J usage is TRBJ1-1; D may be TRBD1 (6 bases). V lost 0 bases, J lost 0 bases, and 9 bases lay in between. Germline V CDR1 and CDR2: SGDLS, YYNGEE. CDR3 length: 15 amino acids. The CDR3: CASSVGGGMNTEAFF. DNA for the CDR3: TGTGCCAGCAGCGTAGGAGGGGGGATGAACACTGAAGCTTTCTTT.

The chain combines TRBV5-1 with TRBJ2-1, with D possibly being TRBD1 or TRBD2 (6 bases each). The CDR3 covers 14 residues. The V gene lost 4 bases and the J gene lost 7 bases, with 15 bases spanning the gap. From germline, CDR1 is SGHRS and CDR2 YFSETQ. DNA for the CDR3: TGCGCCAGCAGCCCCGTTCTAGGGGGGAATGAGCAGTTCTTC. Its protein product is CASSPVLGGNEQFF.

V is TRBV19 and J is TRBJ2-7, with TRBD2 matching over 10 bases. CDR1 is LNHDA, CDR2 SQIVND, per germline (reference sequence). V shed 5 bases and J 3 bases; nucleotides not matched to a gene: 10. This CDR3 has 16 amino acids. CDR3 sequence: CASSVLQREGGYEQYF. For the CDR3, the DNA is TGTGCCAGTAGTGTACTTCAGCGGGAGGGAGGCTACGAGCAGTACTTC.

The CDR3 region is CASSAGDTGELFF. CDR3 in DNA: TGCGCCAGCAGCGCAGGGGACACCGGGGAGCTGTTTTTT. This chain joins TRBV5-1 and TRBJ2-2, with D possibly being TRBD1 (6 bases). From germline, CDR1 is SGHRS and CDR2 YFSETQ. V dropped 4 bases and J dropped 3 bases, with 7 bases sitting between them. CDR3 length equals 13 residues.

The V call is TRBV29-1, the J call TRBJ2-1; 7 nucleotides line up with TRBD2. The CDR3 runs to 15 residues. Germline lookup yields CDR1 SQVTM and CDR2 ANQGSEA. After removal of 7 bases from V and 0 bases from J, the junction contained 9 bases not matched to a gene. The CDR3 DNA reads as TGCAGCGCCGTGTCTAGCGGAGTCTCCTACAATGAGCAGTTCTTC. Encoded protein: CSAVSSGVSYNEQFF.

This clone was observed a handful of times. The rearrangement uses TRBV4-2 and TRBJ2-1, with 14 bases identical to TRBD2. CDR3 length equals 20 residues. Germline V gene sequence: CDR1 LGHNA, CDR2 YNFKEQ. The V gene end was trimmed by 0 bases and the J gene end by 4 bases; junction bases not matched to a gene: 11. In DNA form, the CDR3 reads TGTGCCAGCAGCCAAGATCGCTCCGGACTAGCGGGAGGATTATACAATGAGCAGTTCTTC. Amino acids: CASSQDRSGLAGGLYNEQFF.

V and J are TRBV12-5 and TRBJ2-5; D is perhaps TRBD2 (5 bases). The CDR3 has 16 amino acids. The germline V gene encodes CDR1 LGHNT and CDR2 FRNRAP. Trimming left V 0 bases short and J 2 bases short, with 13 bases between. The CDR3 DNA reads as TGTGCTAGTGGTTTGGTACCCACAGCGGTACAAGAGACCCAGTACTTC. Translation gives CASGLVPTAVQETQYF.

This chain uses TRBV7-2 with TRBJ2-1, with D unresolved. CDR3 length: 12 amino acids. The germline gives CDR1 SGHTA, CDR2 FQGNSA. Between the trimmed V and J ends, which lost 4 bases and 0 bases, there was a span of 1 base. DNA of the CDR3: TGTGCCAGCAGCTACTCCTACAATGAGCAGTTCTTC. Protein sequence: CASSYSYNEQFF. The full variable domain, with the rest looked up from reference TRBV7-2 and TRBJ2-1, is GAGVSQSPSNKVTEKGKDVELRCDPISGHTALYWYRQSLGQGLEFLIYFQGNSAPDKSGLPSDRFSAERTGGSVSTLTIQRTQQEDSAVYLCASSYSYNEQFFGPGTRLTVL.

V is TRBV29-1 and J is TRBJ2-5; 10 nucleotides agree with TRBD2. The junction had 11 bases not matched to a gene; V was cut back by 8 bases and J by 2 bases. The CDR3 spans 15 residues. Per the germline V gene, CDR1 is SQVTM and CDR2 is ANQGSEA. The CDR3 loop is CSPPGAGGIQETQYF. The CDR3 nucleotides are TGCAGCCCACCCGGAGCGGGAGGGATACAAGAGACCCAGTACTTC.

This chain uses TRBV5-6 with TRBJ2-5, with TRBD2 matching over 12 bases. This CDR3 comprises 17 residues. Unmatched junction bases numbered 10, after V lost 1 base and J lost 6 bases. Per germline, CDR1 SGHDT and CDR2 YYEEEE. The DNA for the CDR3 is TGTGCCAGCAGCTTGTATACTAGCGGGAGGCAGCGAAAGACCCAGTACTTC. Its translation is CASSLYTSGRQRKTQYF.